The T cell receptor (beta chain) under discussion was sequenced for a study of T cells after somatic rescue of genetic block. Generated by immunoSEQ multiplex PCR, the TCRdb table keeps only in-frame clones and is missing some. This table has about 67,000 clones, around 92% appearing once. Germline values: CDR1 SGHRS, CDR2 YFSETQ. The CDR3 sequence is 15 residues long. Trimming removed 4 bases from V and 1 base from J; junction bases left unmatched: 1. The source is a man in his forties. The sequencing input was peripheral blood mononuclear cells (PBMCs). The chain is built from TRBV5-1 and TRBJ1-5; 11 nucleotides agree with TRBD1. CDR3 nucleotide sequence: TGCGCCAGCAGCCGGACAGGGGGCAGCAATCAGCCCCAGCATTTT. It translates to CASSRTGGSNQPQHF.